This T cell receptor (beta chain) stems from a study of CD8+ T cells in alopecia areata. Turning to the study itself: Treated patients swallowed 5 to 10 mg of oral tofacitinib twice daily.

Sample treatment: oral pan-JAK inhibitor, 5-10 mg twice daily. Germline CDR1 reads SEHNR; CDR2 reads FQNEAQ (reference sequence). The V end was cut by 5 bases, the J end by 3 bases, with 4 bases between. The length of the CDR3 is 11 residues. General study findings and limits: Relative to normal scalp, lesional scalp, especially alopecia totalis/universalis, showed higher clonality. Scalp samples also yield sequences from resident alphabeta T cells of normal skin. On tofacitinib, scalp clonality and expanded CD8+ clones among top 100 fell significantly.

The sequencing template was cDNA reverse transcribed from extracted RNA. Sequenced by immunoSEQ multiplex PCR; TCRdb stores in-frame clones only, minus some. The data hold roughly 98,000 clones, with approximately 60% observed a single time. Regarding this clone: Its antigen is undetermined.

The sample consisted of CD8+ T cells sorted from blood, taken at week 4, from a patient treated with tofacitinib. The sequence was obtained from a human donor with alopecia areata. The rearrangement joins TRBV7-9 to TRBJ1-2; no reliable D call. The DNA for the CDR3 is TGTGCCAGCAGCCAAGACTATGGCTACACCTTC. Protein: CASSQDYGYTF.